These 22 T cell receptor beta chains share one sample of origin, sequenced in a study of Graves' ophthalmopathy and Graves' hyperthyroidism. Amplification targeted the TCR beta CDR3 regions, with RNA transcripts as the source material. In the first round, RT-PCR was carried out with HTBI primers, and a multiplex PCR formed the second round. MiXCR, run by TCRdb on the multiplex PCR reads, gives a single entry per CDR3 protein. The table records some 1.1 million distinct CDR3 sequences, about 35% of them present only once. The sample was peripheral blood or thyroid tissue (not recorded which). The receptors were gathered from an adult man with Graves' hyperthyroidism.

On this clonotype: The CDR3 end shows no conserved phenylalanine or tryptophan, and so a read error is likely. No DNA is shown, since the ends of the CDR3 on it are uncertain; the CDR3 is the one TCRdb lists. This sequence joins TRBV11-2 and TRBJ2-1; TRBD1, the table's D call, was not compared with the DNA. The CDR3 is 14 residues long, ends included. Germline V gene data show CDR1 as SGHAT and CDR2 as FQNNGV. The CDR3 reads CASSLQAGANEQTL.

The chain has TRBV6-1 and TRBJ2-7; TRBD1 aligns across 9 bases. The CDR3 is 14 amino acids. After removal of 7 bases from V and 6 bases from J, the junction contained 10 bases not matched to a gene. Germline CDR1 is MNHNS and CDR2 is SASEGT. For the CDR3, the DNA is TGTGCCAGCACCTTGGGACAGGGTTCAGGCGAGCAGTACTTC. Translation gives CASTLGQGSGEQYF.

This clonotype was picked up many times. The chain has TRBV20-1 and TRBJ1-5, with 12 positions matching TRBD1. The germline gives CDR1 DFQATT, CDR2 SNEGSKA (reference sequence). The CDR3 is made up of 16 amino acids. J lost 6 bases, V lost 0 bases, and 6 bases had no gene match. CDR3: CSARDRGQGAGQPQHF. Here the CDR3 DNA reads TGCAGTGCTAGAGATAGGGGACAGGGGGCAGGTCAGCCCCAGCATTTT.

This clonotype was seen once. This rearrangement joins TRBV14 to TRBJ2-3; D is ambiguous. V lost 11 bases and J 5 bases, leaving 8 bases between the germline ends. Germline CDR1 is SGHDN and CDR2 is FVKESK. The CDR3 runs 10 residues. CDR3 DNA sequence: TGTGCCCGGCCTAGAGATACGCAGTATTTT. Amino acid sequence: CARPRDTQYF.

This clonotype occurred many times. The chain carries TRBV20-1 and TRBJ2-7, with D hard to call. The CDR3 contains 11 residues. Germline V gene data show CDR1 as DFQATT and CDR2 as SNEGSKA (reference sequence). The V and J ends lost 5 bases and 5 bases respectively, with 10 bases between them. The CDR3 reads CSALGPHEQYF. The CDR3 nucleotides read TGCAGTGCTCTAGGGCCCCACGAGCAGTACTTC.

About this clonotype: The junction shows a germline mismatch at one end, possibly a read error. The rearrangement joins TRBV7-2 to TRBJ2-7, with D possibly being TRBD1 or TRBD2 (5 bases each). CDR1 and CDR2 from the germline V gene are SGHTA and FQGNSA. CDR3 length: 15 amino acids. For the CDR3, the DNA is TGTGCCAGCATCTTACGGGACGGGGTGGGGTACGAGCAGTACTTC. This gives the protein CASILRDGVGYEQYF.

The sample holds a few counts of this clonotype. The chain recombines TRBV19 with TRBJ1-5; possibly TRBD1 for D (6 bases). This CDR3 region has 15 residues. The germline gives CDR1 LNHDA, CDR2 SQIVND (reference sequence). The ends were cut back, 5 bases at V and 0 bases at J, with 11 bases in the middle. The CDR3, as DNA: TGTGCCAGTAGTGTGCGCAGGGGTAGCAATCAGCCCCAGCATTTT. Its translation: CASSVRRGSNQPQHF.

In its sample, this clonotype was seen many times. The gene calls are TRBV29-1 and TRBJ2-2; D is possibly TRBD1 or TRBD2 (5 bases each). This CDR3 comprises 18 residues. Deletions cut 5 bases from V and 4 bases from J, with 26 bases between. In germline, CDR1 is SQVTM, CDR2 ANQGSEA. CDR3 sequence (DNA): TGCAGCGTTCGTTCACCGGGACGGATCACCGAGGGCACCGGGGAGCTGTTTTTT. Its translation: CSVRSPGRITEGTGELFF.

Remarks on this clonotype: The CDR3 does not end in the conserved phenylalanine or tryptophan, so this is likely a read error. The DNA is left out, because the CDR3 cannot be placed on it with certainty; the CDR3 is given as TCRdb lists it. The rearrangement links TRBV24-1 to TRBJ2-6. The CDR3 has 9 residues if both end residues are counted. Per germline, CDR1 KGHDR and CDR2 SFDVKD. The CDR3 loop reads CATSDSGTS.

The chain recombines TRBV5-4 with TRBJ2-7, with 13 nucleotides matching TRBD2. The germline V gene encodes CDR1 SGHNT and CDR2 YYREEE (reference sequence). The CDR3 has 15 residues. After removal of 4 bases from V and 6 bases from J, the junction contained 7 bases not matched to a gene. CDR3 residues: CASSQLAGGPFEQYF. The CDR3, as DNA: TGTGCCAGCAGCCAACTAGCGGGAGGGCCGTTCGAGCAGTACTTC. The whole variable domain, remainder taken from reference TRBV5-4 and TRBJ2-7, is ETGVTQSPTHLIKTRGQQVTLRCSSQSGHNTVSWYQQALGQGPQFIFQYYREEENGRGNFPPRFSGLQFPNYSSELNVNALELDDSALYLCASSQLAGGPFEQYFGPGTRLTVT.

The chain couples TRBV18 to TRBJ2-7; 10 bases agree with TRBD2. CDR1 is KGHSH, CDR2 LQKENI, per germline. This CDR3 has 15 residues. V trimming: 2 bases; J trimming: 6 bases; junction bases outside the gene matches: 7. CDR3 amino acids: CASSPVGLAAREQYF. CDR3 DNA: TGTGCCAGCTCACCAGTCGGACTAGCGGCCCGCGAGCAGTACTTC.

On this clonotype: This could be a read error, since a much larger clone is one nucleotide away. The gene calls are TRBV5-6 and TRBJ1-4; no reliable D call. Germline CDR1 and CDR2: SGHDT and YYEEEE. V was cut by 1 base and J by 7 bases, with 8 bases left in between. CDR3 length equals 13 residues. The CDR3 DNA reads as TGTGCCAGCAGCTTGTCTCGCACTGAAAAACTGTTTTTT. Protein product: CASSLSRTEKLFF.

For this clonotype: This may come from a read error, since a much larger clone is one base off. No conserved phenylalanine or tryptophan ends this CDR3, so it is likely a read error. This sequence joins TRBV5-1 and TRBJ2-7, with 7 positions matching TRBD1. Looked up from germline, CDR1 is SGHRS and CDR2 is YFSETQ. V shed 2 bases and J 2 bases; nucleotides not matched to a gene: 4. This CDR3 contains 14 residues. In nucleotides, the CDR3 is TGCGCCAGCAGCTTTACGGGACAGACCTACGAGCAGTACCTC. Its translation: CASSFTGQTYEQYL.

The V and J genes are TRBV29-1 and TRBJ1-2, with D possibly matching TRBD1 (6 bases). Trimming shortened V by 5 bases and J by 6 bases, and 16 bases separated the two germline ends. The CDR3 loop spans 13 amino acids. Germline values: CDR1 SQVTM, CDR2 ANQGSEA. CDR3 in DNA: TGCAGCGTTTGGGGGGGCAGTCGGAATGGCTACACCTTC. Encoded protein: CSVWGGSRNGYTF.

The rearrangement uses TRBV7-2 and TRBJ2-7; 8 nucleotides align to TRBD1. The CDR3 covers 15 residues. Germline assignment: CDR1 SGHTA and CDR2 FQGNSA. V gave up 6 bases and J gave up 2 bases; unmatched junction bases: 9. The CDR3 loop is CASSHRTGRAYEQYF. The CDR3 DNA follows: TGTGCCAGCAGTCACCGGACAGGGAGAGCCTACGAGCAGTACTTC. Full variable domain (remainder filled in from reference TRBV7-2 and TRBJ2-7): GAGVSQSPSNKVTEKGKDVELRCDPISGHTALYWYRQSLGQGLEFLIYFQGNSAPDKSGLPSDRFSAERTGGSVSTLTIQRTQQEDSAVYLCASSHRTGRAYEQYFGPGTRLTVT.

Concerning this clonotype: This may be a read error, as it is one base from a much larger clone. The J gene is TRBJ1-1, the V gene TRBV7-2, with D hard to call. Germline V gene lookup returns CDR1 SGHTA and CDR2 FQGNSA. The CDR3 is 12 residues long. V lost 6 bases and J 6 bases, leaving 11 bases between the germline ends. CDR3: CASRGGSAEAFF. As DNA, the CDR3 is TGTGCCAGCAGGGGAGGGTCGGCTGAAGCTTTCTTT.

The chain joins TRBV10-3 to TRBJ1-2; TRBD1 might be the D (6 bases). V was trimmed by 4 bases and J by 4 bases, leaving 16 bases between them. Per germline, CDR1 ENHRY and CDR2 SYGVKD. The CDR3 contains 15 residues. This CDR3 reads CAISAKNRVRYGYTF. CDR3 nucleotides: TGTGCCATCAGTGCTAAGAACAGGGTCCGCTATGGCTACACCTTC.

In this sample, this clonotype turned up a few times. V is TRBV5-6 and J is TRBJ1-2; perhaps TRBD1 as D (6 bases). Trimming stripped 6 bases from V and 0 bases from J, with 18 bases between. The CDR3 spans 16 residues. CDR1 is SGHDT, CDR2 YYEEEE, per germline. DNA for the CDR3: TGTGCCAGCACCTCAGCACAGGGAGGTTCTAACTATGGCTACACCTTC. Protein: CASTSAQGGSNYGYTF.

This sequence joins TRBV20-1 and TRBJ2-7; 11 bases align to TRBD2. This CDR3 region has 14 residues. Germline V CDR1 and CDR2: DFQATT, SNEGSKA (reference sequence). Trimming removed 8 bases from V and 7 bases from J; junction bases left unmatched: 13. The DNA for the CDR3 is TGCAGTAGGTCCGGCCTAGCGGGAGGTTGGGAGCAGTACTTC. It codes for CSRSGLAGGWEQYF.

In regard to this clonotype: At one end the junction does not follow the germline gene, possibly because of a read error. The chain combines TRBV7-9 with TRBJ1-2, with 7 nucleotides matching TRBD1. Per the germline V gene, CDR1 is SEHNR and CDR2 is FQNEAQ (reference sequence). The CDR3 has 17 residues. DNA for the CDR3: TGTGCCAGCAGCCCAAGCGGGACAGACCTTTCTCCCTATGGTTACACCTTC. It yields the protein CASSPSGTDLSPYGYTF.

V and J are TRBV9 and TRBJ1-5, with TRBD1 matching over 10 bases. The CDR3 has 17 residues. Germline values: CDR1 SGDLS, CDR2 YYNGEE. With 2 bases clipped from V and 7 bases from J, the junction kept 12 bases outside the gene matches. The CDR3 region is CASSVKGGQGNEQPQHF. The CDR3 nucleotides are TGTGCCAGCAGCGTTAAAGGGGGACAGGGGAACGAGCAGCCCCAGCATTTT.

The rearrangement links TRBV24-1 to TRBJ2-1, with 11 positions matching TRBD2. Germline CDR1 reads KGHDR; CDR2 reads SFDVKD. Trimming at V came to 3 bases and at J to 4 bases, leaving 4 bases not matched to a gene. This CDR3 region has 16 residues. The CDR3 region is CATSDPGTSGYNEQFF. For the CDR3, the DNA is TGTGCCACCAGTGATCCCGGGACTAGCGGTTACAATGAGCAGTTCTTC.